This T cell receptor beta chain was documented in a study of shared clonotypes between healthy human individuals. Looking at the study overall: Aged 18 to 49, the donors were a couple of women and a few men. Overall study results and limits: Measured sharing among donors was expected to vary with sequencing depth.

Splitting the CD4+ cells yielded a CD45RA+ naive subset and a CD45RA-negative memory subset. Trimming took 9 bases from V and 0 from J; bases not matched to a gene: 8. Germline values: CDR1 LNHNV, CDR2 YYDKDF (reference sequence). This CDR3 contains 17 residues. As to this clone: The antigen remains undetermined.

The data were produced by immunoSEQ multiplex PCR, yet TCRdb's version contains in-frame clones alone and is incomplete. This sample has roughly 2,300,000 clones; 85% to 95% occur once, and the top ten carry 0.37%. The chain has TRBV15 and TRBJ2-1; 13 bases line up with TRBD2. The sequenced material came from naive CD4+ T cells from PBMCs. The sample's subset: CD45RA+ positively selected. The origin of this receptor is a young man in good health. Some clones in this sample may be carry-over from other donors' samples. The CDR3, as DNA: TGTGCCACACCGGGACTAGCGGGGCTGAGCTCCTACAATGAGCAGTTCTTC. It encodes CATPGLAGLSSYNEQFF.